A single sample gave rise to the 17 T cell receptor beta chains below, sequenced in a study of tumor-infiltrating lymphocytes in primary liver carcinoma. Starting material of about 480 ng total RNA yielded TCR beta cDNA via a constant-region primer. Amplification in three nested multiplex PCR rounds with slightly modified ARM-PCR gave rise to TCR beta libraries. The first two PCR rounds, roughly 11 cycles each, used TRBV1-TRBV30 forward primers and a C-beta reverse primer. TCRdb recomputed calls from the multiplex PCR reads with MiXCR, one row per CDR3 protein. Among about 190,000 distinct CDR3 sequences listed, around four fifths were seen once. Investigators took RNA and DNA out together from approximately 22-30 mg of unsorted bulk tissue. Sample: tumor tissue from primary liver carcinoma. These receptors were collected from a man in his forties with primary liver carcinoma and hepatitis B virus infection.

Concerning this clonotype itself: This may arise from a read error, as a much more abundant clone is one base away. Since the CDR3 does not end with the conserved phenylalanine or tryptophan, this likely comes from a read error. The chain combines TRBV14 with TRBJ2-7, with 7 bases identical to TRBD1. The germline CDR1 and CDR2 sequences are SGHDN and FVKESK. The CDR3 is 15 amino acids. The J segment lost 2 bases and the V segment lost 4 bases, leaving 8 bases of the junction unmatched. In DNA form, the CDR3 reads TGTGCCAGCAGCCCCGACAGGGTATCGGCCTACGAGCAGTACTAC. Translating gives CASSPDRVSAYEQYY.

This clonotype was seen once. A read error may account for a junction end that differs from germline. The chain links TRBV5-4 to TRBJ1-2, with TRBD1 matching over 12 bases. The CDR3 loop spans 16 amino acids. Germline-derived CDR1 and CDR2 are SGHNT and YYREEE (reference sequence). CDR3 region: CTSSPGQGAQNYGYTF. CDR3 nucleotides: TGTACCAGCAGCCCGGGACAGGGGGCCCAGAACTATGGCTACACCTTC.

This clonotype was recorded only once. Compared with germline, one end of the junction differs, possibly owing to a read error. The chain employs TRBV4-3 and TRBJ2-2; 7 bases are a match to TRBD2. In germline, CDR1 is LGHNA, CDR2 YSLEER. The CDR3 runs to 18 residues. The CDR3 nucleotides are TGCGCCAGCAGCCAAACCACTAGCGAACATACGAACTCCGGGGAGCTATTTTTT. It encodes CASSQTTSEHTNSGELFF.

The table lists this clonotype with many counts. V is TRBV4-3 and J is TRBJ2-2; TRBD1 matches 10 bases. The V and J ends lost 2 bases and 3 bases, in that order; junction bases with no gene match: 9. The length of the CDR3 is 18 residues. Germline CDR1 and CDR2: LGHNA and YSLEER. The CDR3 DNA reads as TGCGCCAGCAGCCAATATCATTGGACAGGGGGGTACACCGGGGAGCTGTTTTTT. Protein product: CASSQYHWTGGYTGELFF.

This clonotype was counted a few times. The chain employs TRBV7-3 and TRBJ2-1; D gene unclear. CDR3 length: 13 residues. The V and J ends lost 6 bases and 6 bases respectively, with 12 bases between them. Germline assignment: CDR1 SGHTA and CDR2 FQGTGA. CDR3 region: CASSIDPSNEQFF. The CDR3 bases are TGTGCCAGCAGTATAGACCCGTCCAATGAGCAGTTCTTC.

Regarding this clonotype: A junction end diverges from the germline sequence, so it may reflect a read error. The rearrangement links TRBV5-4 to TRBJ1-2; no clear D. The CDR3 extends over 14 amino acids. CDR1 and CDR2 from the germline V gene are SGHNT and YYREEE (reference sequence). Here the CDR3 reads CASSLGSNSGVYAF. The CDR3 DNA sequence: TGTGCCAGCAGCTTGGGGTCTAATTCGGGAGTCTACGCCTTC.

This clonotype is judged medium-sized. The chain recombines TRBV6-2 or TRBV6-3 with TRBJ1-1, with D maybe TRBD1 (5 bases). The germline V gene encodes CDR1 MNHEY and CDR2 SVGEGT. This CDR3 has 13 amino acids. The V and J ends lost 8 bases and 2 bases respectively, with 12 bases between them. In DNA form, the CDR3 reads TGTGCCAGCCGACTGACAGAAAACACTGAAGCTTTCTTT. Its translation is CASRLTENTEAFF.

As concerns this clonotype: Because the CDR3 is missing its conserved closing phenylalanine or tryptophan, this is likely a read error. The rearrangement links TRBV11-2 to TRBJ2-2, with 10 bases matching TRBD1. The germline V gene has CDR1 SGHAT and CDR2 FQNNGV. The length of the CDR3 is 15 residues. CDR3 DNA sequence: TGTGTCAGCAGCTTGGGGACAGGGGTGACCGGGGAGCTGTTTTTA. Translating gives CVSSLGTGVTGELFL.

The J gene is TRBJ2-1, the V gene TRBV7-3; 9 bases are a match to TRBD2. This CDR3 region has 15 residues. Germline CDR1 is SGHTA and CDR2 is FQGTGA. The ends lost 5 bases at V and 4 bases at J; junction bases unmatched: 6. CDR3 sequence reads: CASSQVAGAYNEQFF. The CDR3 region has the DNA TGTGCCAGCAGCCAGGTAGCGGGGGCATACAATGAGCAGTTCTTC.

On this clonotype itself: This likely comes from a read error, as the CDR3 has no conserved phenylalanine or tryptophan at its end. This chain uses TRBV29-1 with TRBJ2-1, with D tentatively TRBD2 (5 bases). The germline gives CDR1 SQVTM, CDR2 ANQGSEA. V dropped 2 bases and J dropped 7 bases, with 15 bases sitting between them. The CDR3 is 14 residues long. CDR3 sequence: CSVETDSTLNEQFL. The DNA for the CDR3 is TGCAGCGTTGAAACGGACTCTACTTTGAATGAGCAGTTCTTA.

Remarks on this clonotype: The CDR3 does not end in the conserved phenylalanine or tryptophan, so this is likely a read error. CDR3 region: CASSQVLQGQGSSYNSLLHS. The CDR3 nucleotides are TGCGCCAGCAGCCAAGTTCTCCAAGGGCAGGGGTCGTCCTATAATTCACTTCTCCACTCT. The rearrangement joins TRBV4-3 to TRBJ1-6; a possible D gene is TRBD1 (6 bases). V dropped 1 base and J dropped 16 bases, with 35 bases sitting between them. The CDR3 extends over 20 amino acids. Per germline, CDR1 LGHNA and CDR2 YSLEER.

The sample holds one count of this clonotype. The chain joins TRBV29-1 to TRBJ2-3; no clear D gene. Germline loops: CDR1 SQVTM, CDR2 ANQGSEA. The CDR3 contains 13 residues. DNA for the CDR3: TGCGGCGGAAGAAAGGGTGGCACAGATACGCAGTATTTT. It yields the protein CGGRKGGTDTQYF.

The V gene is TRBV4-3, the J gene TRBJ2-7; D tentatively fits TRBD1 or TRBD2 (6 bases each). There are 15 residues in the CDR3. CDR1 is LGHNA, CDR2 YSLEER, per germline. Trimming removed 0 bases from V and 9 bases from J, with 18 bases in between. The CDR3 bases are TGCGCCAGCAGCCAAGATAGGGGGGCAGGAGATGGGCAGTACTTC. It encodes CASSQDRGAGDGQYF.

Details on this clonotype: Mismatch with germline at one junction end may stem from a read error. The chain couples TRBV29-1 to TRBJ2-2; 8 positions agree with TRBD1. The germline CDR1 and CDR2 sequences are SQVTM and ANQGSEA. The CDR3 contains 14 residues. This CDR3 reads CSPQGQGNTGELFF. CDR3 nucleotide sequence: TGCAGCCCCCAAGGACAGGGTAACACCGGCGAGCTGTTTTTT.

This clonotype has only a few counts. The rearrangement joins TRBV11-2 to TRBJ2-7; no firm D call. Germline V lookup: CDR1 SGHAT, CDR2 FQNNGV. CDR3 length: 12 residues. The CDR3 reads CISSPGGYEQYF. CDR3 coding DNA: TGTATCAGCAGTCCCGGTGGCTACGAGCAGTACTTC.

This clonotype has a count of ten or more. This sequence joins TRBV12-3 or TRBV12-4 and TRBJ2-7; D is perhaps TRBD1 (5 bases). The CDR3 has 14 residues. V lost 5 bases to trimming and J lost 2 bases, with 13 bases between them. The DNA of the CDR3 is TGTGCCAGCAGTGATTCCAGGGTACCCTACGAGCAGTACTTC. Protein: CASSDSRVPYEQYF.

In regard to this clonotype: At one of its ends the junction is not consistent with the germline gene, which may arise from a read error. This chain joins TRBV6-2 or TRBV6-3 and TRBJ2-2, with a weak D call TRBD1 (6 bases). The CDR3 is 14 amino acids. The germline CDR1 and CDR2 sequences are MNHEY and SVGEGT. For the CDR3, the DNA is TGTGCCAGTCAAGGGGACACTTACACCGGGGAGCCGTTTTTT. Its translation: CASQGDTYTGEPFF.